The rows below give T cell receptor beta chains drawn from one sample of a study of T cells in localized non-small cell lung cancer. Profiling relied on immunoSEQ multiplex PCR, and the TCRdb table lists in-frame clones only, not all of them. The table lists about 21,000 clones, around 90% of them singletons. The material was peripheral blood, obtained before any cancer treatment. The source of these receptors is a male donor aged 60 or over with stage I squamous cell lung carcinoma. CDR3s include the opening cysteine and the closing phenylalanine or tryptophan. The D gene is left open where the match is weak. Clone sizes are given selectively: once, few, many, or a class where the clone is expanded.

CDR3nt: TGTGCCAGCAAAGAGGCTGAAGCTTTCTTT; CDR3aa: CASKEAEAFF; abundance: few; d_gene: NA; v_gene: TRBV2; j_gene: TRBJ1-1
CDR3nt: TGTGCCAGAAGCTTGGCCTTGTGTCCGGACAGCTTACAGTATAGCAATCAGCCCCAGCATTTT; CDR3aa: CARSLALCPDSLQYSNQPQHF; abundance: NA; d_gene: NA; v_gene: TRBV5-3; j_gene: TRBJ1-5
CDR3nt: TGTGCCAGCAGCTTAGTTCGTGGGTTTACTGAAGCTTTCTTT; CDR3aa: CASSLVRGFTEAFF; abundance: NA; d_gene: NA; v_gene: TRBV7-2; j_gene: TRBJ1-1
CDR3nt: TGTGCCTGGAGCTACGGGGGGGGGTACCAAGAGACCCAGTACTTC; CDR3aa: CAWSYGGGYQETQYF; abundance: NA; d_gene: TRBD2; v_gene: TRBV30; j_gene: TRBJ2-5
CDR3nt: TGTGCCAGCAGTTCTACAGGTTCAACTAATGAAAAACTGTTTTTT; CDR3aa: CASSSTGSTNEKLFF; abundance: NA; d_gene: NA; v_gene: TRBV28; j_gene: TRBJ1-4
CDR3nt: TGCAGCGTTGTTCGAGGGGGCACAGATACGCAGTATTTT; CDR3aa: CSVVRGGTDTQYF; abundance: NA; d_gene: NA; v_gene: TRBV29-1; j_gene: TRBJ2-3
CDR3nt: TGTGCCAGCAGCCCGGCCGGGGGATCCCGCTACAATGAGCAGTTCTTC; CDR3aa: CASSPAGGSRYNEQFF; abundance: NA; d_gene: NA; v_gene: TRBV5-6; j_gene: TRBJ2-1
CDR3nt: TGTGCCAGCACCGGAGGGTTCAGCTCTGGAAACACCATATATTTT; CDR3aa: CASTGGFSSGNTIYF; abundance: once; d_gene: NA; v_gene: TRBV7-8; j_gene: TRBJ1-3
CDR3nt: TGCGCCAGCAGCTTGGAAGGGGGCCCCTACAATGAGCAGTTCTTC; CDR3aa: CASSLEGGPYNEQFF; abundance: NA; d_gene: TRBD1; v_gene: TRBV5-1; j_gene: TRBJ2-1
CDR3nt: TGTGCCAGTAGTATATATACAGGGTCCTCTTACGAGCAGTACTTC; CDR3aa: CASSIYTGSSYEQYF; abundance: NA; d_gene: NA; v_gene: TRBV19; j_gene: TRBJ2-7
CDR3nt: TGTGCCAGCAGTGATCCCGGGGGACGAGGCTACGAGCAGTACTTC; CDR3aa: CASSDPGGRGYEQYF; abundance: NA; d_gene: NA; v_gene: TRBV25-1; j_gene: TRBJ2-7
CDR3nt: TGTGCCAGCAGGCGGACAGGGGTCACTGAAGCTTTCTTT; CDR3aa: CASRRTGVTEAFF; abundance: once; d_gene: TRBD1; v_gene: TRBV25-1; j_gene: TRBJ1-1
CDR3nt: TGTGCCAGCAGCTTCGGGACGGGTACCTACGAGCAGTACTTC; CDR3aa: CASSFGTGTYEQYF; abundance: NA; d_gene: NA; v_gene: TRBV7-2; j_gene: TRBJ2-7
CDR3nt: TGTGCCAGCAGTGGAAGGGACCGAGTGAACACTGAAGCTTTCTTT; CDR3aa: CASSGRDRVNTEAFF; abundance: NA; d_gene: NA; v_gene: TRBV6-1; j_gene: TRBJ1-1
CDR3nt: TGTGCCAGTAGTAACCCCCCCGGGGGCAATGAAAAACTGTTTTTT; CDR3aa: CASSNPPGGNEKLFF; abundance: NA; d_gene: NA; v_gene: TRBV19; j_gene: TRBJ1-4
CDR3nt: TGTGCCAGCGGGGACAGGGGATTGAGGTCACCCCTCCACTTT; CDR3aa: CASGDRGLRSPLHF; abundance: NA; d_gene: TRBD1; v_gene: TRBV2; j_gene: TRBJ1-6
CDR3nt: TGCGCCAGCAGCTTGGCGTGGGGCGACACAGATACGCAGTATTTT; CDR3aa: CASSLAWGDTDTQYF; abundance: NA; d_gene: NA; v_gene: TRBV5-1; j_gene: TRBJ2-3
CDR3nt: TGTGCCAGTAGTAGCGACGGGGACGGCCGTCAGCCCCAGCATTTT; CDR3aa: CASSSDGDGRQPQHF; abundance: NA; d_gene: NA; v_gene: TRBV19; j_gene: TRBJ1-5
CDR3nt: TGTGCCACCAGCAGAGCTGGGGGCAATCAGCCCCAGCATTTT; CDR3aa: CATSRAGGNQPQHF; abundance: NA; d_gene: NA; v_gene: TRBV15; j_gene: TRBJ1-5
CDR3nt: TGTGCCACCCAAAGGGACAGGAATTCACCCCTCCACTTT; CDR3aa: CATQRDRNSPLHF; abundance: NA; d_gene: TRBD1; v_gene: TRBV6-1; j_gene: TRBJ1-6
CDR3nt: TGTGCCAGCAGCCGCAGGCCCTATAATTCACCCCTCCACTTT; CDR3aa: CASSRRPYNSPLHF; abundance: NA; d_gene: NA; v_gene: TRBV6-5; j_gene: TRBJ1-6
CDR3nt: TGTGCCAGCAGCTTAGAGGGACAGGGCTTTAATGAAAAACTGTTTTTT; CDR3aa: CASSLEGQGFNEKLFF; abundance: once; d_gene: TRBD1; v_gene: TRBV7-6; j_gene: TRBJ1-4
CDR3nt: TGTGCCAGCAGCTTGGAAACGGGTGAAGCTTTCTTT; CDR3aa: CASSLETGEAFF; abundance: NA; d_gene: NA; v_gene: TRBV5-4; j_gene: TRBJ1-1
CDR3nt: TGCGCCAGCAGCCGAGTGACAGCTTATAGCAATCAGCCCCAGCATTTT; CDR3aa: CASSRVTAYSNQPQHF; abundance: NA; d_gene: NA; v_gene: TRBV10-2; j_gene: TRBJ1-5
CDR3nt: TGCGCCAGCAGCACTGGACAGGCCCTACGAGGGCAGTACTTC; CDR3aa: CASSTGQALRGQYF; abundance: NA; d_gene: TRBD1; v_gene: TRBV5-1; j_gene: TRBJ2-7
CDR3nt: TGCGCCAGCAGCCTAACTAGCGGGGGGGCCCTCTTCAATGAGCAGTTCTTC; CDR3aa: CASSLTSGGALFNEQFF; abundance: NA; d_gene: TRBD2; v_gene: TRBV5-1; j_gene: TRBJ2-1
CDR3nt: TGTGCCTGGAGTCGCGCGAGCAATGAGCAGTTCTTC; CDR3aa: CAWSRASNEQFF; abundance: NA; d_gene: NA; v_gene: TRBV30; j_gene: TRBJ2-1
CDR3nt: TGTGCCAGTAGTTCGGACAGGGTGCGCACTGAAGCTTTCTTT; CDR3aa: CASSSDRVRTEAFF; abundance: NA; d_gene: TRBD1; v_gene: TRBV19; j_gene: TRBJ1-1